These T cell receptor beta chains were read from a single sample in a study of CD8 T cells in ankylosing spondylitis. TCRdb re-derived calls from the 5' RACE reads in MiXCR, one entry per CDR3 protein. The data show about 240,000 distinct CDR3 sequences, with roughly 10% seen just once and under 8% held by the top ten. The sequencing input was blood, either unsorted or a sorted T cell fraction (not recorded which). Every receptor here comes from a male donor with ankylosing spondylitis or in good health (not recorded which). CDR3s include the opening cysteine and the closing phenylalanine or tryptophan. Each record gives: clone size, CDR3 length, D gene, J gene, V gene, CDR3 DNA, CDR3 protein. The D gene is left open where the match is weak. Clone size is stated in some rows and not others, as once, few, many or a class when expanded.

>many|16|TRBD2|TRBJ2-2|TRBV10-3
TGTGCCATCAGTGACTCTAGCGGGAGGGACACCGGGGAGCTGTTTTTT
CAISDSSGRDTGELFF
>many|15|TRBD1|TRBJ2-1|TRBV29-1
TGCAGCGTATCGGACAGGCCGCCTTCCTACAATGAGCAGTTCTTC
CSVSDRPPSYNEQFF
>many|14|.|TRBJ2-7|TRBV6-1
TGTGCCAGCATTCCCTCCGGCGGGGCTTACGAGCAGTACTTC
CASIPSGGAYEQYF
>few|17|.|TRBJ1-1|TRBV18
TGTGCCAGCTCACCCCTCTCGACGGGTGCAATGAACACTGAAGCTTTCTTT
CASSPLSTGAMNTEAFF
>.|14|.|TRBJ2-5|TRBV24-1
TGTGCCACCAGTGATTGGGACAACCTTGAGACCCAGTACTTC
CATSDWDNLETQYF
>few|15|.|TRBJ2-3|TRBV6-1
TGTGCCAGCAGTGGCCCCGGGGCCCTGACAGATACGCAGTATTTT
CASSGPGALTDTQYF
>.|17|.|TRBJ2-5|TRBV7-2
TGTGCCAGCAGCTTCTTTCCCTCCCGGACAGCGTCCGGGACCCAGTACTTC
CASSFFPSRTASGTQYF
>few|13|.|TRBJ2-7|TRBV5-5
TGTGCCAGCAGCTTGGCACAGGACTACGAGCAGTACTTC
CASSLAQDYEQYF
>many|16|.|TRBJ1-2|TRBV12-3/TRBV12-4
TGTGCCAGCAGTCCCGACTCCGGTCTTAGGGACTATGGCTACACCTTC
CASSPDSGLRDYGYTF
>.|16|TRBD2|TRBJ2-7|TRBV7-9
TGTGCCAGCAGCTCCGTGAGTGGGAGCGGGAAATACGAGCAGTACTTC
CASSSVSGSGKYEQYF
>many|15|TRBD1|TRBJ2-1|TRBV20-1
TGCAGTGCGGAACCTGGACAGGGAGGCGACAATGAGCAGTTCTTC
CSAEPGQGGDNEQFF
>.|15|.|TRBJ2-3|TRBV2
TGTGCCACCCTCCTGGGTCCAGACGCCACAGATACGCAGTATTTT
CATLLGPDATDTQYF
>many|15|.|TRBJ2-1|TRBV10-3
TGTGCCATCAGTGTATCGCGGGACTCAGACAATGAGCAGTTCTTC
CAISVSRDSDNEQFF
>many|13|.|TRBJ1-6|TRBV5-1
TGCGCCAGCAGCTTGGGCGACCCACCCACCCTCCACTTT
CASSLGDPPTLHF
>many|14|TRBD1|TRBJ2-2|TRBV29-1
TGCAGCGTTGAAGGACAGGGGTATCCCGGGGAGCTGTTTTTT
CSVEGQGYPGELFF
>few|13|.|TRBJ2-3|TRBV6-1
TGTGCCAGCAGTGAAGAGACAGCTGTAACGCAGTATTTT
CASSEETAVTQYF
>many|13|.|TRBJ2-7|TRBV20-1
TGCAGTGCTAGAGGTGGCGCGGGCTACGAGCAGTACTTC
CSARGGAGYEQYF
>.|13|TRBD2|TRBJ2-2|TRBV29-1
TGCAGCGTTGGGACTAGCGGGACCGGGGAGCTGTTTTTT
CSVGTSGTGELFF
>few|13|.|TRBJ2-1|TRBV20-1
TGCAGTGCTAGACTGGCTGGGCAAGGTTTGGAGTTCTTC
CSARLAGQGLEFF
>many|15|.|TRBJ1-2|TRBV15
TGTGCCACCAGCCCCAAGGGTATAGGGAACTATGGCTACACCTTC
CATSPKGIGNYGYTF
>few|15|.|TRBJ2-1|TRBV9
TGTGCCAGCAGCGTAGTAACTTCGACCTACAATGAGCAGTTCTTC
CASSVVTSTYNEQFF
>many|13|.|TRBJ2-2|TRBV4-1
TGCGCCAGCAGGGGCCCACTGCCCGGGGAGCTGTTTTTT
CASRGPLPGELFF